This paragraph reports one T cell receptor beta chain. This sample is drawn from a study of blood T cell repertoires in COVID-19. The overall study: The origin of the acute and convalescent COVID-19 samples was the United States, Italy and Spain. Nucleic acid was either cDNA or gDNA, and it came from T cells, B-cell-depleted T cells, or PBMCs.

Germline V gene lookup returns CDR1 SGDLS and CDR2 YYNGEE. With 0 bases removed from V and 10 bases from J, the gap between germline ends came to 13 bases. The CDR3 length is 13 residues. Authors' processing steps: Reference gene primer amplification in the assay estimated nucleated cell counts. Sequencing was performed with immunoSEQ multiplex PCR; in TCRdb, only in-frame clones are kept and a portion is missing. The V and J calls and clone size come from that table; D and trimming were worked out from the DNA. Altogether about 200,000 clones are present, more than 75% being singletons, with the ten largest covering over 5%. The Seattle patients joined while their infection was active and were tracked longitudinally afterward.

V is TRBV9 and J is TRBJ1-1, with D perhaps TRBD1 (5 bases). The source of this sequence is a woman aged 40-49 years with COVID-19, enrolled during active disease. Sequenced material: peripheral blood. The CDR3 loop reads CASSVEYTGGAFF. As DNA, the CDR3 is TGTGCCAGCAGCGTAGAGTACACCGGGGGAGCTTTCTTT.